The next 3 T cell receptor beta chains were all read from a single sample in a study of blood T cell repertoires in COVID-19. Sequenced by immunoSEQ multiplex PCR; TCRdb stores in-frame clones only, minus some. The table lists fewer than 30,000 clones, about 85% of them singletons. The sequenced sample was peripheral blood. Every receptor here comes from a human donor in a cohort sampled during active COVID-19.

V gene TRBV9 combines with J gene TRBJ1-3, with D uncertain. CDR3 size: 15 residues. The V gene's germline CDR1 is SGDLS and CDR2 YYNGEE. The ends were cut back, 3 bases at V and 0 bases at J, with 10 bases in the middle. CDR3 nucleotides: TGTGCCAGCAGCGCGGCCGGGTCCTCTGGAAACACCATATATTTT. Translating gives CASSAAGSSGNTIYF.

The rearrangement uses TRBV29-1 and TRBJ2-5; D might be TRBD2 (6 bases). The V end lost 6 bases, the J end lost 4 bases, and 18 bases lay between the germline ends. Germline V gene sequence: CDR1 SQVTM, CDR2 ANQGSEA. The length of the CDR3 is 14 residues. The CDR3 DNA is TGCAGCGTGGCGGCACAGGAGGGTGGAGAGACCCAGTACTTC. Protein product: CSVAAQEGGETQYF.

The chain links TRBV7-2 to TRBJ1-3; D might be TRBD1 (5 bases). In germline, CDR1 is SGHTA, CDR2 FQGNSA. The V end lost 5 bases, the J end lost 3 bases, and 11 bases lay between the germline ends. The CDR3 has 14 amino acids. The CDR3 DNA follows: TGTGCCAGCAGCGCGTCGGGGGGTGGAAACACCATATATTTT. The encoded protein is CASSASGGGNTIYF. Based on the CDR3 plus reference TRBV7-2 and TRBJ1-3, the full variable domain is GAGVSQSPSNKVTEKGKDVELRCDPISGHTALYWYRQSLGQGLEFLIYFQGNSAPDKSGLPSDRFSAERTGGSVSTLTIQRTQQEDSAVYLCASSASGGGNTIYFGEGSWLTVV.